What follows are 10 T cell receptor beta chains derived from one specimen sequenced in a study of blood T cell repertoires in COVID-19. Produced via immunoSEQ multiplex PCR; TCRdb's table is partial and in-frame only. The table includes around 500,000 clones, around 89% detected once. The sequenced sample consisted of PBMCs or T cells enriched from blood (not recorded which). These receptors were obtained from a woman aged 40 to 49 who had recovered from COVID-19.

The V and J genes are TRBV7-2 and TRBJ2-7; 7 bases match TRBD1. The CDR3 runs 14 residues. The J segment lost 7 bases and the V segment lost 6 bases, leaving 12 bases of the junction unmatched. Germline V gene lookup returns CDR1 SGHTA and CDR2 FQGNSA. CDR3: CASSPSPGQREQYF. Here the CDR3 DNA reads TGTGCCAGCAGTCCATCACCGGGACAGAGAGAGCAGTACTTC. The full variable domain, its missing parts supplied by reference TRBV7-2 and TRBJ2-7, is GAGVSQSPSNKVTEKGKDVELRCDPISGHTALYWYRQSLGQGLEFLIYFQGNSAPDKSGLPSDRFSAERTGGSVSTLTIQRTQQEDSAVYLCASSPSPGQREQYFGPGTRLTVT.

The chain carries TRBV29-1 and TRBJ2-2, with TRBD2 matching over 14 bases. Germline V gene sequence: CDR1 SQVTM, CDR2 ANQGSEA. The V gene end was trimmed by 5 bases and the J gene end by 4 bases; junction bases not matched to a gene: 6. This CDR3 spans 16 amino acids. This CDR3 is CSVRLAGGRGTGELFF. CDR3 nucleotides: TGCAGCGTTAGACTAGCGGGAGGGCGGGGCACCGGGGAGCTGTTTTTT.

The chain has TRBV4-1 and TRBJ1-1; 8 bases map to TRBD1. This CDR3 region has 15 residues. In germline, CDR1 is MGHRA, CDR2 YSYEKL. The V and J ends lost 2 bases and 1 base, in that order; junction bases with no gene match: 3. CDR3 DNA sequence: TGCGCCAGCAGCCAAACCGGGACAGGGAACACTGAAGCTTTCTTT. Translating it yields CASSQTGTGNTEAFF.

The chain carries TRBV7-8 and TRBJ1-2, with TRBD1 as a possible D gene (6 bases). Germline V gives CDR1 SGHVS, CDR2 FQNEAQ. V lost 6 bases and J lost 1, with 15 bases in between. The CDR3 runs to 15 residues. Here the CDR3 DNA reads TGTGCCAGCAGTCCCACGGACAGATTTAACTATGGCTACACCTTC. This gives the protein CASSPTDRFNYGYTF. Full variable domain (remainder filled in from reference TRBV7-8 and TRBJ1-2): GAGVSQSPRYKVAKRGQDVALRCDPISGHVSLFWYQQALGQGPEFLTYFQNEAQLDKSGLPSDRFFAERPEGSVSTLKIQRTQQEDSAVYLCASSPTDRFNYGYTFGSGTRLTVV.

The J gene is TRBJ1-1, the V gene TRBV7-9; 7 nucleotides line up with TRBD1. This CDR3 region has 14 residues. V dropped 5 bases and J dropped 4; count of bases not matched to a gene: 7. CDR1 SEHNR and CDR2 FQNEAQ come from the germline V gene (reference sequence). CDR3 coding DNA: TGTGCCAGCAGCCGAGAGCAGGGGGGCACTGAAGCTTTCTTT. It encodes CASSREQGGTEAFF.

CDR3 DNA: TGTGCCAGCAGCTGGCTTGTGACAGGGCGCAATGAGCAGTTCTTC. It specifies CASSWLVTGRNEQFF. The chain links TRBV7-2 to TRBJ2-1; 7 nucleotides match TRBD1. Looked up from germline, CDR1 is SGHTA and CDR2 is FQGNSA. The V gene end was trimmed by 4 bases and the J gene end by 6 bases; junction bases not matched to a gene: 9. The CDR3 runs to 15 residues.

The V call is TRBV30, the J call TRBJ1-1; no definite D call. With 0 bases removed from V and 5 bases from J, the gap between germline ends came to 13 bases. Per the germline V gene, CDR1 is GTSNPN and CDR2 is SVGIG (reference sequence). The CDR3 consists of 14 residues. The DNA for the CDR3 is TGTGCCTGGAGTGTAGGTCCCCGGGGAACTGAAGCTTTCTTT. It specifies CAWSVGPRGTEAFF. The full variable domain, with the rest looked up from reference TRBV30 and TRBJ1-1, is SQTIHQWPATLVQPVGSPLSLECTVEGTSNPNLYWYRQAAGRGLQLLFYSVGIGQISSEVPQNLSASRPQDRQFILSSKKLLLSDSGFYLCAWSVGPRGTEAFFGQGTRLTVV.

The CDR3 DNA reads TGTGCCAGCAGCGCAGGACAGGGCACTGAAGCTTTCTTT. Protein: CASSAGQGTEAFF. The chain has TRBV5-4 and TRBJ1-1; 8 nucleotides align to TRBD1. The V and J ends lost 4 bases and 4 bases, in that order; junction bases with no gene match: 3. Germline V lookup: CDR1 SGHNT, CDR2 YYREEE (reference sequence). This CDR3 spans 13 amino acids.

CDR3 sequence: CASSMFVGRGTEAFF. The DNA for the CDR3 is TGTGCCAGTAGTATGTTCGTCGGGCGAGGGACTGAAGCTTTCTTT. This chain connects TRBV19 to TRBJ1-1, with D unclear. The CDR3 spans 15 residues. The germline V gene encodes CDR1 LNHDA and CDR2 SQIVND (reference sequence). With 3 bases removed from V and 5 bases from J, the gap between germline ends came to 16 bases. Full variable domain (outside the CDR3, taken from reference TRBV19 and TRBJ1-1): DGGITQSPKYLFRKEGQNVTLSCEQNLNHDAMYWYRQDPGQGLRLIYYSQIVNDFQKGDIAEGYSVSREKKESFPLTVTSAQKNPTAFYLCASSMFVGRGTEAFFGQGTRLTVV.

The gene calls are TRBV11-3 and TRBJ2-1; 7 bases match TRBD2. The CDR3 contains 15 residues. Germline V lookup: CDR1 SGHNT, CDR2 YENEEA. J was trimmed by 6 bases and V by 0 bases; bases with no gene match: 5. Here the CDR3 DNA reads TGTGCCAGCAGCTTAGAGGCGGGAGCGGGCAATGAGCAGTTCTTC. As protein: CASSLEAGAGNEQFF.